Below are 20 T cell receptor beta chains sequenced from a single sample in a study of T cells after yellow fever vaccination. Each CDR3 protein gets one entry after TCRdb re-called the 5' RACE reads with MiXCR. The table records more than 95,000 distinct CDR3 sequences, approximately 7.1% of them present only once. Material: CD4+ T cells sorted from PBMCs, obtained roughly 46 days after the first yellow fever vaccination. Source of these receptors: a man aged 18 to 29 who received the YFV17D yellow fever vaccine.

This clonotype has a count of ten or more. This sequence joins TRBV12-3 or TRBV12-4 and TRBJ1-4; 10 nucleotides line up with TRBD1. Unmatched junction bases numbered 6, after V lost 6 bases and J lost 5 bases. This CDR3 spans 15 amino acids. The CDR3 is CASSRQGAENEKLFF. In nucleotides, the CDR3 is TGTGCCAGCAGCCGACAGGGGGCCGAGAATGAAAAACTGTTTTTT.

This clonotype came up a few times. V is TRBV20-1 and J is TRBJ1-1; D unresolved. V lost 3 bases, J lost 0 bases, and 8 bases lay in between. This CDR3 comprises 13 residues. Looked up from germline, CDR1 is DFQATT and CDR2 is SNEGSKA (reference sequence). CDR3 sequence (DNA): TGCAGTGCTAGGCGTAACTTGAACACTGAAGCTTTCTTT. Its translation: CSARRNLNTEAFF.

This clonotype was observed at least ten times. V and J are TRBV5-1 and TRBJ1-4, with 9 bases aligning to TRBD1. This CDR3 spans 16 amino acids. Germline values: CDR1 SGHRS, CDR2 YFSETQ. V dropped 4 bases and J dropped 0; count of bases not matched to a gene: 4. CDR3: CASSRGQGSTNEKLFF. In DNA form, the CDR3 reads TGCGCCAGCAGCCGGGGACAGGGATCAACTAATGAAAAACTGTTTTTT.

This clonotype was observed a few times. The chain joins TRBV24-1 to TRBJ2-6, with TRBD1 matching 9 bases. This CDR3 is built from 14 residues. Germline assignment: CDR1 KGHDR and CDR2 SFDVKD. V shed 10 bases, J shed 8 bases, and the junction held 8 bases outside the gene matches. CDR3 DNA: TGTGCCACAGCCCCGGGACAGGGATCCAACGTCCTGACTTTC. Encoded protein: CATAPGQGSNVLTF.

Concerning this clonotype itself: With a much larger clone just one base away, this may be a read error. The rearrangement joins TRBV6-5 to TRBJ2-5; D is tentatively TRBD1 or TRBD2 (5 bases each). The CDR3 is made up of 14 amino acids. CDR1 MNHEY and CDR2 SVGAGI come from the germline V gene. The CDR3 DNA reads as TGTGCCGGCAGTTACCCAGGGACGCGGAGCGAAAGGTACTTC. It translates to CAGSYPGTRSERYF.

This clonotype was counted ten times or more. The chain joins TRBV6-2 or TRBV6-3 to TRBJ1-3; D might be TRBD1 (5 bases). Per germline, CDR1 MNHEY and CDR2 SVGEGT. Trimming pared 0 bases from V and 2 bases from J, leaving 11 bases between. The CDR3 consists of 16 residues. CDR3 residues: CASSYSREDPGNTIYF. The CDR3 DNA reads TGTGCCAGCAGTTACTCCAGGGAGGATCCTGGAAACACCATATATTTT.

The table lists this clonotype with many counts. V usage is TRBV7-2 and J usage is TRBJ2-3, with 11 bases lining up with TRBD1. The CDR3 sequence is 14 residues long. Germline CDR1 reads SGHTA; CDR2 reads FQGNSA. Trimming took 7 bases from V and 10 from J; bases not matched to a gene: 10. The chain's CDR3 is CASTFGQGAIAQYF. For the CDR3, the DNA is TGTGCCAGCACCTTCGGACAGGGGGCTATTGCGCAGTATTTT.

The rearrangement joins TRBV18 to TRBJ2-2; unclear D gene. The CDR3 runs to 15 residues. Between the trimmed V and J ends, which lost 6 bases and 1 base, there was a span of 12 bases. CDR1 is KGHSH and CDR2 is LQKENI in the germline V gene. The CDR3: CASSPPGLNTGELFF. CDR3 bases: TGTGCCAGCTCCCCCCCGGGTCTGAACACCGGGGAGCTGTTTTTT. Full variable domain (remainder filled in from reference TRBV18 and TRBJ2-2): NAGVMQNPRHLVRRRGQEARLRCSPMKGHSHVYWYRQLPEEGLKFMVYLQKENIIDESGMPKERFSAEFPKEGPSILRIQQVVRGDSAAYFCASSPPGLNTGELFFGEGSRLTVL.

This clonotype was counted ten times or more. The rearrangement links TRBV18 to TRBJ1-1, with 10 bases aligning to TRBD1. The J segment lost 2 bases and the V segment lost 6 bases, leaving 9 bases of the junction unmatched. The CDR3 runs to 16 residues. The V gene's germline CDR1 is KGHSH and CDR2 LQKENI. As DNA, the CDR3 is TGTGCCAGCTCCCCCAGACAGGGGGCCTTTAACACTGAAGCTTTCTTT. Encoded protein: CASSPRQGAFNTEAFF.

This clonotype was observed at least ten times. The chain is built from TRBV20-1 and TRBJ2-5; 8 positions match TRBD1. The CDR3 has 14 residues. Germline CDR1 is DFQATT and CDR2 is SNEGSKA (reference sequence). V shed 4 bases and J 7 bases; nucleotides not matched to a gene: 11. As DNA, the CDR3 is TGCAGTGCTATTGGACAGGGTGCTTGGGGGACCCAGTACTTC. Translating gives CSAIGQGAWGTQYF.

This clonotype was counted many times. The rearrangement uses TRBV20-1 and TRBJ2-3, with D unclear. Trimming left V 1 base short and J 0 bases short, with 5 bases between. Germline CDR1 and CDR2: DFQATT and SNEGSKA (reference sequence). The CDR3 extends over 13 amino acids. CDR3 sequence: CSARGGSTDTQYF. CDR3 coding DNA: TGCAGTGCTAGAGGGGGTAGCACAGATACGCAGTATTTT.

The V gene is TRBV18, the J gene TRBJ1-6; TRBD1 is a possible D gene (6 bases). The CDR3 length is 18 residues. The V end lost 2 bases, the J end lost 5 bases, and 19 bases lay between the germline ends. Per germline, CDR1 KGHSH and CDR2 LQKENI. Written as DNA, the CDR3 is TGTGCCAGCTCACCAAGAGCCAACAGGGCAACGGATAATTCACCCCTCCACTTT. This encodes CASSPRANRATDNSPLHF.

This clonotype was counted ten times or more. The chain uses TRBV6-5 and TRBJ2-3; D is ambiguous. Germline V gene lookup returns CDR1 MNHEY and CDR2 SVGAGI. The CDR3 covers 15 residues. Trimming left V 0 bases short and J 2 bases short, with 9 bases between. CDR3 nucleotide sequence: TGTGCCAGCAGTTACTCCCCTAGATCCACAGATACGCAGTATTTT. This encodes CASSYSPRSTDTQYF.

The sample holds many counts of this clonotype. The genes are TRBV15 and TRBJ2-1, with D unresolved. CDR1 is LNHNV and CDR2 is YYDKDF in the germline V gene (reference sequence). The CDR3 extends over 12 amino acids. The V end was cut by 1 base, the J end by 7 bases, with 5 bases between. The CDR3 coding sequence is TGTGCCACCAGCAGAGGTTATAATGAGCAGTTCTTC. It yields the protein CATSRGYNEQFF.

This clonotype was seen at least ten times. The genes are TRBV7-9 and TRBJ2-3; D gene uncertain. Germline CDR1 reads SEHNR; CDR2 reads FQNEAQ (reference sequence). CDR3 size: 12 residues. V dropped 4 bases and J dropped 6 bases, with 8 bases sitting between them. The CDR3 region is CASSYVGDTQYF. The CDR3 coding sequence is TGTGCCAGCAGCTATGTAGGGGATACGCAGTATTTT. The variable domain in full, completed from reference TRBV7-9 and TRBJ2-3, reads DTGVSQNPRHKITKRGQNVTFRCDPISEHNRLYWYRQTLGQGPEFLTYFQNEAQLEKSRLLSDRFSAERPKGSFSTLEIQRTEQGDSAMYLCASSYVGDTQYFGPGTRLTVL.

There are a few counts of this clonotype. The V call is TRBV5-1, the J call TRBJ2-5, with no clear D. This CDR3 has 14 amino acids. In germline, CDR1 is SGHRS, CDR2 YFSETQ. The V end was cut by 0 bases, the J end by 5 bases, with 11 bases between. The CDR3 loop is CASSLGGTKETQYF. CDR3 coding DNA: TGCGCCAGCAGCTTGGGGGGTACCAAGGAGACCCAGTACTTC.

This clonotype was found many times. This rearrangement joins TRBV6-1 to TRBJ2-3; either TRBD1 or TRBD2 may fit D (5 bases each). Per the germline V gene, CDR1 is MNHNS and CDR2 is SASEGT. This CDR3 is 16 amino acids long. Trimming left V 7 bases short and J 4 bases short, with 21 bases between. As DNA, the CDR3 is TGTGCCAGCACCCGGACCGGGGACCTAGCAGCAGATACGCAGTATTTT. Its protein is CASTRTGDLAADTQYF.

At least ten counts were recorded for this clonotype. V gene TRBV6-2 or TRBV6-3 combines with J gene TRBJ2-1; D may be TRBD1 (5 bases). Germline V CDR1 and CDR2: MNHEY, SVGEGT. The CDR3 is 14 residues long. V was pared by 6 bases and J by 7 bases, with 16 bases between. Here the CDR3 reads CASSSIAQGNEQFF. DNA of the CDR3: TGTGCCAGCAGCTCCATTGCCCAGGGAAATGAGCAGTTCTTC.

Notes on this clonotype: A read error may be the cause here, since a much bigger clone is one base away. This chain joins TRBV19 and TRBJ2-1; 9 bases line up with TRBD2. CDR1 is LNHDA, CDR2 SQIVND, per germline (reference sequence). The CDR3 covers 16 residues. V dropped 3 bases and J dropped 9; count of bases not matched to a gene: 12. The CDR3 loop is CASSIPGASGVAEQFF. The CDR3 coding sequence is TGTGCCAGTAGTATCCCGGGGGCTAGCGGGGTGGCTGAGCAGTTCTTC. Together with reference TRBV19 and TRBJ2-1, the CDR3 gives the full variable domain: DGGITQSPKYLFRKEGQNVTLSCEQNLNHDAMYWYRQDPGQGLRLIYYSQIVNDFQKGDIAEGYSVSREKKESFPLTVTSAQKNPTAFYLCASSIPGASGVAEQFFGPGTRLTVL.

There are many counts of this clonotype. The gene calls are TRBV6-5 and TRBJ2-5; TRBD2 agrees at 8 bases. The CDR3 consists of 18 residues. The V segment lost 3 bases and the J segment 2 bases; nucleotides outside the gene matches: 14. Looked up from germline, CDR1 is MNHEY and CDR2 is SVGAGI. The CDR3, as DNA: TGTGCCAGCAGTTATGGACTAGCAGGTGCCGCCTGGCAAGAGACCCAGTACTTC. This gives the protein CASSYGLAGAAWQETQYF.